These 32 T cell receptor beta chains were sequenced from one sample in a study of blood T cells in healthy people across ages. PCR was performed a second time for about 7 to 12 cycles using a sample-barcoded 5' primer and a J-beta primer mix. A single record per CDR3 protein comes from TCRdb applying MiXCR to the 5' RACE reads. The sample lists approximately 1,000,000 distinct CDR3 sequences; roughly two fifths were seen once. Sequencing was performed on blood. The receptors come from a man aged 18 to 29 in good health.

Details on this clonotype: At one end, the junction sequence differs from germline, possibly due to a read error. The chain employs TRBV6-5 and TRBJ2-1, with TRBD2 matching 10 bases. The CDR3 contains 15 residues. Germline values: CDR1 MNHEY, CDR2 SVGAGI. The CDR3 bases are TGTGCCAGCACCCTGATAGCGGGGGGCTACAATGAGCAGCTCTTC. It specifies CASTLIAGGYNEQLF.

The table lists this clonotype with a few counts. The chain links TRBV12-3 or TRBV12-4 to TRBJ1-1; D remains ambiguous. This CDR3 has 16 amino acids. Trimming left V 3 bases short and J 4 bases short, with 18 bases between. The CDR3 nucleotides are TGTGCCAGCAGTTTCGGCGGGTGGGGAGGGAGCACTGAAGCTTTCTTT. Encoded protein: CASSFGGWGGSTEAFF.

This chain connects TRBV15 to TRBJ1-2; D gene uncertain. This CDR3 contains 12 residues. The V gene's germline CDR1 is LNHNV and CDR2 YYDKDF (reference sequence). The germline V and J ends were trimmed by 8 bases and 4 bases, with 11 bases remaining between them. The CDR3 protein is CATRGVGYGYTF. CDR3 coding DNA: TGTGCCACCCGAGGTGTTGGCTATGGCTACACCTTC.

This clonotype was seen a few times. The V and J genes are TRBV20-1 and TRBJ2-7, with D perhaps matching TRBD1 (6 bases). This CDR3 contains 16 residues. V shed 6 bases and J shed 2 bases, with 23 bases lying between them. CDR1 DFQATT and CDR2 SNEGSKA come from the germline V gene (reference sequence). The CDR3 DNA is TGCAGTGCGATCCCGCGAACGACAGGAGTGACCTACGAGCAGTACTTC. Its protein is CSAIPRTTGVTYEQYF.

A single count supports this clonotype. Germline is not matched at one junction end, which may reflect a read error. The CDR3 DNA follows: TGCGCCGGCAGCCAAGCGGCTAGCGGGGTGTACAATGAGCAGTTCTTC. Its protein product is CAGSQAASGVYNEQFF. This chain links TRBV4-3 with TRBJ2-1, with 9 bases fitting TRBD2. From germline, CDR1 is LGHNA and CDR2 YSLEER. The CDR3 runs 16 residues.

The DNA for the CDR3 is TGTGCCAGCAGTCACAGCCTAATAAATGAGCAGTTCTTC. Translation gives CASSHSLINEQFF. The J gene is TRBJ2-1, the V gene TRBV6-2 or TRBV6-3; D unclear. CDR1 and CDR2 (germline): MNHEY, SVGEGT. This CDR3 contains 13 residues. V lost 5 bases, J lost 7 bases, and 12 bases lay in between.

V gene TRBV10-3 combines with J gene TRBJ2-1; a weak D match, TRBD2 (5 bases). Germline V gene sequence: CDR1 ENHRY, CDR2 SYGVKD. Trimming stripped 4 bases from V and 3 bases from J, with 10 bases between. This CDR3 spans 14 amino acids. The CDR3 sequence: CAISAARDYNEQFF. Written as DNA, the CDR3 is TGTGCCATCAGTGCAGCGAGGGACTACAATGAGCAGTTCTTC.

This clonotype was seen a few times. The chain recombines TRBV12-3 or TRBV12-4 with TRBJ1-1; D ambiguous. This CDR3 is built from 14 residues. V shed 5 bases and J shed 2 bases, with 12 bases lying between them. DNA for the CDR3: TGTGCCAGCAGTCCTAGGGTCAGCAACACTGAAGCTTTCTTT. Protein product: CASSPRVSNTEAFF.

A single count supports this clonotype. The chain combines TRBV20-1 with TRBJ2-5, with 10 bases lining up with TRBD2. The CDR3 spans 18 residues. The germline CDR1 and CDR2 sequences are DFQATT and SNEGSKA (reference sequence). V was clipped by 3 bases and J by 11 bases; unmatched bases: 24. This CDR3 reads CSASGTSGNPATRGRQYF. For the CDR3, the DNA is TGCAGTGCTAGCGGTACTAGCGGGAATCCGGCCACCCGTGGACGGCAGTACTTC.

This clonotype was counted once. The junction does not match germline at one end; this may be a read error. The rearrangement links TRBV9 to TRBJ2-1; possible D gene TRBD1, 5 bases. Germline CDR1 SGDLS, CDR2 YYNGEE. The CDR3 is 13 amino acids. Here the CDR3 reads CASRGAANNGQFF. The CDR3 coding sequence is TGTGCCAGCAGAGGGGCAGCGAACAATGGGCAGTTCTTC.

This clonotype was recorded a few times. This chain connects TRBV9 to TRBJ2-3; TRBD2 matches 11 bases. The CDR3 consists of 16 residues. V shed 4 bases and J 1 base; nucleotides not matched to a gene: 5. Germline CDR1 is SGDLS and CDR2 is YYNGEE. CDR3 DNA: TGTGCCAGCAGCACGACTAGCGGGGTGGGCACAGATACGCAGTATTTT. It translates to CASSTTSGVGTDTQYF.

At least ten counts were recorded for this clonotype. Here the CDR3 reads CSVAGARNPNEQFF. The CDR3, as DNA: TGCAGCGTTGCCGGGGCTAGAAACCCCAATGAGCAGTTCTTC. The V gene is TRBV29-1, the J gene TRBJ2-1, with D perhaps TRBD1 or TRBD2 (5 bases each). Trimming left V 4 bases short and J 6 bases short, with 16 bases between. Looked up from germline, CDR1 is SQVTM and CDR2 is ANQGSEA. The CDR3 sequence is 14 residues long.

CDR3 coding DNA: TGTGCCTGCCAGGGATACAATGAGCAGTTCTTC. Translated, it gives CACQGYNEQFF. The rearrangement joins TRBV6-6 to TRBJ2-1, with a possible D match to TRBD1 (5 bases). The CDR3 has 11 residues. Deletions cut 11 bases from V and 4 bases from J, with 9 bases between. CDR1 is MNHNY and CDR2 is SVGAGI in the germline V gene (reference sequence).

This chain uses TRBV7-2 with TRBJ2-1; 9 positions match TRBD2. With the DNA end fitting TRBJ2-7 better, the J assignment may be wrong. The CDR3 is 15 amino acids. The V gene's germline CDR1 is SGHTA and CDR2 FQGNSA. The CDR3 loop reads CASSAGGGLYNEQYF. In DNA form, the CDR3 reads TGTGCCAGCAGCGCGGGGGGGGGGCTCTACAATGAGCAGTACTTC.

The chain links TRBV11-2 to TRBJ1-1; 7 bases match TRBD1. V lost 5 bases, J lost 4 bases, and 10 bases stayed unmatched. The CDR3 loop spans 15 amino acids. CDR1 is SGHAT and CDR2 is FQNNGV in the germline V gene. The CDR3 loop is CASSTVQGRATEAFF. The CDR3 nucleotides read TGTGCCAGCAGCACCGTACAGGGGAGGGCCACTGAAGCTTTCTTT.

This sequence joins TRBV12-3 or TRBV12-4 and TRBJ2-2; 8 positions match TRBD1. This CDR3 has 14 residues. V was pared by 7 bases and J by 6 bases, with 7 bases of the junction left unmatched. CDR3 in DNA: TGTGCCAGCACCCTAGGACAGGGTTCCGGGGAGCTGTTTTTT. This translates into CASTLGQGSGELFF.

In regard to this clonotype: One junction end does not reproduce the germline sequence, and a read error may be involved. For the CDR3, the DNA is TGTGCCTGCAGCTTATACGCCAGGGGCCAAGAGACCCAGTACTTC. This codes for CACSLYARGQETQYF. V is TRBV13 and J is TRBJ2-5, with D perhaps matching TRBD1 (6 bases). The CDR3 has 15 amino acids. Germline V gene sequence: CDR1 PRHDT, CDR2 FYEKMQ (reference sequence).

CDR3: CSVASPGQNSSGANVLTF. CDR3 DNA: TGCAGCGTTGCCAGTCCGGGACAGAACTCCTCTGGGGCCAACGTCCTGACTTTC. The rearrangement joins TRBV29-1 to TRBJ2-6; 7 positions agree with TRBD1. J gave up 0 bases and V 4 bases, and 12 bases lay outside the gene matches. The CDR3 contains 18 residues. Germline V gene sequence: CDR1 SQVTM, CDR2 ANQGSEA. Complete variable domain (other parts from reference TRBV29-1 and TRBJ2-6): SAVISQKPSRDICQRGTSLTIQCQVDSQVTMMFWYRQQPGQSLTLIATANQGSEATYESGFVIDKFPISRPNLTFSTLTVSNMSPEDSSIYLCSVASPGQNSSGANVLTFGAGSRLTVL.

The V and J genes are TRBV3-1 and TRBJ1-2; no clear D. The CDR3 covers 11 residues. Deletions cut 3 bases from V and 7 bases from J, with 6 bases between. Looked up from germline, CDR1 is LGHDT and CDR2 is YNNKEL (reference sequence). The CDR3 DNA follows: TGTGCCAGCAGCCACGAGAGTGGCTACACCTTC. Protein: CASSHESGYTF.

Regarding this clonotype: A much larger clone is a single base away; this may be a read error. The chain links TRBV4-3 to TRBJ1-1; 7 bases match TRBD1. V was clipped by 0 bases and J by 11 bases; unmatched bases: 9. The CDR3 has 14 residues. Germline CDR1 and CDR2: LGHNA and YSLEER. CDR3 nucleotide sequence: TGCGCCAGCAGCCAAGATACGAGACAGGGCGCGGCTTTCTTT. Its translation is CASSQDTRQGAAFF.

This clonotype appeared many times. The chain has TRBV12-3 or TRBV12-4 and TRBJ1-2; D ambiguous. V was cut by 2 bases and J by 2 bases, with 12 bases left in between. This CDR3 comprises 15 residues. This CDR3 reads CASSLKGGENYGYTF. The CDR3 DNA reads as TGTGCCAGCAGTTTAAAGGGCGGGGAGAACTATGGCTACACCTTC.

The gene calls are TRBV6-6 and TRBJ1-1; 10 bases fit TRBD1. CDR1 and CDR2 from the germline V gene are MNHNY and SVGAGI (reference sequence). The CDR3 runs to 16 residues. The V and J ends lost 2 bases and 3 bases, in that order; junction bases with no gene match: 6. The CDR3 DNA is TGTGCCAGCAGTTACAGACCCGGGACAGGGGACACTGAAGCTTTCTTT. Translation gives CASSYRPGTGDTEAFF.

The DNA for the CDR3 is TGTGCCACCGCGAGATCCTACGAGCAGTACTTC. It specifies CATARSYEQYF. This chain connects TRBV12-3 or TRBV12-4 to TRBJ2-7; D remains ambiguous. CDR3 size: 11 residues. Trimming took 10 bases from V and 1 from J, leaving 8 bases between them.

The chain links TRBV29-1 to TRBJ1-1, with TRBD1 as a possible D gene (5 bases). The CDR3 contains 14 residues. Between the trimmed V and J ends, which lost 6 bases and 9 bases, there was a span of 23 bases. CDR1 is SQVTM, CDR2 ANQGSEA, per germline. CDR3 loop: CSVASQGRLLQAFF. The CDR3 DNA is TGCAGCGTCGCCTCCCAGGGTCGGCTCCTTCAAGCTTTCTTT.

The chain is built from TRBV5-1 and TRBJ2-5; D is unclear. This CDR3 spans 15 amino acids. The V end lost 0 bases, the J end lost 2 bases, and 11 bases lay between the germline ends. Looked up from germline, CDR1 is SGHRS and CDR2 is YFSETQ. Here the CDR3 DNA reads TGCGCCAGCAGCTTGGCCTCACACGATCAAGAGACCCAGTACTTC. It translates to CASSLASHDQETQYF. Supplemented by reference TRBV5-1 and TRBJ2-5, the full variable domain reads KAGVTQTPRYLIKTRGQQVTLSCSPISGHRSVSWYQQTPGQGLQFLFEYFSETQRNKGNFPGRFSGRQFSNSRSEMNVSTLELGDSALYLCASSLASHDQETQYFGPGTRLLVL.

The chain combines TRBV3-1 with TRBJ1-5; unclear D gene. Germline V CDR1 and CDR2: LGHDT, YNNKEL (reference sequence). This CDR3 contains 16 residues. Between the trimmed V and J ends, which lost 0 bases and 2 bases, there was a span of 11 bases. For the CDR3, the DNA is TGTGCCAGCAGCCAAGAGATAGGCGGGGGCAATCAGCCCCAGCATTTT. Protein sequence: CASSQEIGGGNQPQHF.

The rearrangement links TRBV6-1 to TRBJ2-3; 10 positions match TRBD1. With V trimmed by 8 bases and J by 3 bases, 2 bases remained unmatched. The germline V gene has CDR1 MNHNS and CDR2 SASEGT. The CDR3 runs to 13 residues. In nucleotides, the CDR3 is TGTGCCAGCGACAGGGGGCCGACAGATACGCAGTATTTT. This sequence encodes CASDRGPTDTQYF.

This clonotype showed up just a few times. This sequence joins TRBV5-1 and TRBJ2-1, with a tentative D call TRBD1 (6 bases). CDR3 size: 17 residues. Germline CDR1 reads SGHRS; CDR2 reads YFSETQ. Between the trimmed V and J ends, which lost 4 bases and 0 bases, there was a span of 17 bases. The CDR3 DNA sequence: TGCGCCAGCAGCACCGGACAGTTAGAGAGCTCCTACAATGAGCAGTTCTTC. It yields the protein CASSTGQLESSYNEQFF.

A word on this clonotype: A much bigger clone sits one base away, suggesting this may be a read error. The DNA is left out, because the CDR3 cannot be placed on it with certainty; the CDR3 is given as TCRdb lists it. The chain uses TRBV29-1 and TRBJ2-1; TRBD1 was called by the table and not checked on the DNA. Germline V gene data show CDR1 as SQVTM and CDR2 as ANQGSEA. The CDR3 is 13 residues long, counting both termini. CDR3 in amino acids: CSVGKGTGAERFF.

The table lists this clonotype with a few counts. This chain uses TRBV12-3 or TRBV12-4 with TRBJ2-6; perhaps TRBD2 as D (6 bases). V lost 6 bases, J lost 0 bases, and 18 bases lay in between. The CDR3 covers 18 residues. DNA for the CDR3: TGTGCCAGCAGAGGAGGGAGCAGGGTGTTCTCTGGGGCCAACGTCCTGACTTTC. Translated, it gives CASRGGSRVFSGANVLTF.

This clonotype was recorded a few times. The chain links TRBV9 to TRBJ1-1; 11 bases fit TRBD1. The CDR3 covers 14 residues. Per germline, CDR1 SGDLS and CDR2 YYNGEE. V lost 7 bases and J lost 1; bases outside the gene matches: 3. CDR3 in DNA: TGTGCCAGCGGACAGGGGGCTTCGAACACTGAAGCTTTCTTT. Residues: CASGQGASNTEAFF.

This clonotype occurred a few times. The gene calls are TRBV6-1 and TRBJ2-5, with D possibly being TRBD1 (5 bases). The germline V gene encodes CDR1 MNHNS and CDR2 SASEGT. Trimming shortened V by 4 bases and J by 2 bases, and 14 bases separated the two germline ends. CDR3 length equals 15 residues. The CDR3 region is CASSGSTDTQETQYF. The DNA of the CDR3 is TGTGCCAGCAGTGGTTCGACAGATACACAAGAGACCCAGTACTTC.